This passage covers 18 T cell receptor beta chains from one sample sequenced in a study of shared clonotypes between healthy human individuals. Here immunoSEQ multiplex PCR was the method, and the copy in TCRdb shows in-frame clones only, minus some. The sample contains around 2.1 million clones, more than 85% of which appear only once. The naive CD8 population came from CD45RO-negative cells selected for CCR7, without terminally differentiated effector memory CD45RA+ cells. Specimen: naive CD8+ T cells from PBMCs. The receptors originated from a man between 18 and 35 years old in good health. Some clones in this sample may be carry-over from other donors' samples.

About this clone: At the DNA level, this CDR3 is encoded by other sequences in the same sample as well. The V call is TRBV2, the J call TRBJ1-2, with D unclear. The CDR3 totals 14 residues. CDR1 is SNHLY, CDR2 FYNNEI, per germline. Deletions cut 2 bases from V and 3 bases from J, with 10 bases between. CDR3 protein: CASSERGGHYGYTF. CDR3 coding DNA: TGTGCCAGCAGTGAACGGGGAGGCCACTATGGCTACACCTTC.

The V gene is TRBV27, the J gene TRBJ1-1, with 8 bases that match TRBD1. Germline V gives CDR1 MNHEY, CDR2 SMNVEV (reference sequence). J was trimmed by 4 bases and V by 0 bases; bases with no gene match: 7. The CDR3 is 16 amino acids. CDR3 region: CASSLSYATGVTEAFF. The CDR3 DNA follows: TGTGCCAGCAGTTTATCATATGCGACAGGGGTCACTGAAGCTTTCTTT.

This clone was observed once. The chain has TRBV27 and TRBJ1-5; D uncertain. Germline CDR1 and CDR2: MNHEY and SMNVEV (reference sequence). Trimming cost V 3 bases and J 6 bases, with 21 bases left between them. CDR3 length: 17 amino acids. CDR3 protein: CASSLIQMGGPRQPQHF. In DNA, the CDR3 is TGTGCCAGCAGTTTGATCCAAATGGGAGGCCCGCGTCAGCCCCAGCATTTT.

CDR3 sequence: CASSQAPLEGVVGNTIYF. The CDR3 bases are TGCGCCAGCAGCCAAGCCCCTCTCGAAGGGGTTGTTGGAAACACCATATATTTT. The chain joins TRBV4-1 to TRBJ1-3; possibly TRBD1 for D (5 bases). Germline CDR1 and CDR2: MGHRA and YSYEKL. Between the trimmed V and J ends, which lost 1 base and 3 bases, there was a span of 19 bases. CDR3 length equals 18 residues.

The rearrangement joins TRBV29-1 to TRBJ2-7, with a weak D call TRBD2 (6 bases). The CDR3 has 15 residues. Germline assignment: CDR1 SQVTM and CDR2 ANQGSEA. V dropped 8 bases and J dropped 0 bases, with 20 bases sitting between them. CDR3 DNA sequence: TGCAGCTTCCCAGGTCGGCGGGGCGACTCCTACGAGCAGTACTTC. This codes for CSFPGRRGDSYEQYF.

The chain carries TRBV6-1 and TRBJ1-1; D is ambiguous. This CDR3 is 15 amino acids long. With 5 bases removed from V and 0 bases from J, the gap between germline ends came to 13 bases. CDR1 and CDR2 from the germline V gene are MNHNS and SASEGT. This CDR3 is CASSPHGGMNTEAFF. The DNA of the CDR3 is TGTGCCAGCAGTCCCCACGGAGGGATGAACACTGAAGCTTTCTTT.

On this clone: This specimen includes other DNA sequences encoding the same CDR3. The rearrangement links TRBV27 to TRBJ2-1; possibly TRBD2 for D (5 bases). V was cut by 2 bases and J by 0 bases, with 5 bases left in between. The CDR3 has 14 amino acids. CDR1 and CDR2 from the germline V gene are MNHEY and SMNVEV (reference sequence). The CDR3 region is CASSLGGSYNEQFF. DNA of the CDR3: TGTGCCAGCAGTTTAGGAGGCTCCTACAATGAGCAGTTCTTC.

The chain couples TRBV21-1 to TRBJ2-5; no DNA check was done on the table's D call, TRBD1. TRBV21-1 is tagged as a pseudogene. The CDR3 length is 14 residues. CDR3 bases: TGTGCCAGCAGCAAAGATCGCAGGAAAGAGACCCAGTACTTC. This gives the protein CASSKDRRKETQYF.

This clone was seen just once. The rearrangement joins TRBV11-2 to TRBJ2-3, with no clear D. The germline CDR1 and CDR2 sequences are SGHAT and FQNNGV. Deletions cut 5 bases from V and 1 base from J, with 7 bases between. CDR3 size: 13 residues. The CDR3 DNA is TGTGCCAGCAGCGCCGGACGCACAGATACGCAGTATTTT. Amino acids: CASSAGRTDTQYF.

The chain has TRBV7-8 and TRBJ1-5, with a possible D match to TRBD1 (5 bases). Trimming took off 5 bases at V and 2 bases at J, with 13 bases between the two ends. CDR3 length equals 15 residues. In germline, CDR1 is SGHVS, CDR2 FQNEAQ. The CDR3 sequence: CASSLQVRGNQPQHF. Written as DNA, the CDR3 is TGTGCCAGCAGCCTACAGGTGAGGGGCAATCAGCCCCAGCATTTT.

In this sample, this clone turned up a few times. The chain links TRBV7-8 to TRBJ1-2; the D is unclear. The germline gives CDR1 SGHVS, CDR2 FQNEAQ. This CDR3 is 14 amino acids long. Trimming removed 4 bases from V and 3 bases from J, with 12 bases in between. In nucleotides, the CDR3 is TGTGCCAGCAGCTCATCTAGGACGGACTATGGCTACACCTTC. This gives the protein CASSSSRTDYGYTF.

A single count supports this clone. J is TRBJ2-5 and V is TRBV9, with TRBD1 matching 7 bases. Germline values: CDR1 SGDLS, CDR2 YYNGEE. J lost 1 base, V lost 0 bases, and 3 bases had no gene match. The CDR3 spans 15 residues. The CDR3 region has the DNA TGTGCCAGCAGCGTAGAATGGGACAGCCAAGAGACCCAGTACTTC. This gives the protein CASSVEWDSQETQYF.

This chain links TRBV27 with TRBJ2-2, with 7 positions matching TRBD2. This CDR3 region has 16 residues. Trimming at V came to 3 bases and at J to 5 bases, leaving 9 bases not matched to a gene. Germline V gene data show CDR1 as MNHEY and CDR2 as SMNVEV (reference sequence). The CDR3 region has the DNA TGTGCCAGCAGTTTCGGGACTATGCCATTAACCGGGGAGCTGTTTTTT. This gives the protein CASSFGTMPLTGELFF.

The chain couples TRBV30 to TRBJ1-1; D gene ambiguous. The CDR3 consists of 13 residues. The V end lost 7 bases, the J end lost 1 base, and 13 bases lay between the germline ends. Germline V lookup: CDR1 GTSNPN, CDR2 SVGIG (reference sequence). The DNA for the CDR3 is TGTGCCTTATCCCCACGGGGGAACACTGAAGCTTTCTTT. This encodes CALSPRGNTEAFF.

The chain recombines TRBV5-6 with TRBJ2-7, with 12 bases aligning to TRBD1. Germline values: CDR1 SGHDT, CDR2 YYEEEE. CDR3 size: 15 residues. Trimming at V came to 3 bases and at J to 7 bases, leaving 8 bases not matched to a gene. CDR3 in DNA: TGTGCCAGCAGCTGGGGGACAGGGGGCGCGGGAGAGCAGTACTTC. This translates into CASSWGTGGAGEQYF.

This chain connects TRBV19 to TRBJ2-1; D remains ambiguous. The V gene lost 3 bases and the J gene lost 1 base, with 13 bases spanning the gap. The CDR3 contains 16 residues. Germline CDR1 reads LNHDA; CDR2 reads SQIVND (reference sequence). This CDR3 reads CASSMMGSLSYNEQFF. CDR3 nucleotides: TGTGCCAGTAGTATGATGGGAAGCCTTTCCTACAATGAGCAGTTCTTC. The full variable domain, with the rest looked up from reference TRBV19 and TRBJ2-1, is DGGITQSPKYLFRKEGQNVTLSCEQNLNHDAMYWYRQDPGQGLRLIYYSQIVNDFQKGDIAEGYSVSREKKESFPLTVTSAQKNPTAFYLCASSMMGSLSYNEQFFGPGTRLTVL.

V and J are TRBV11-2 and TRBJ2-1; weak D call: TRBD2 (5 bases). This CDR3 has 12 residues. Trimming took 5 bases from V and 9 from J, leaving 11 bases between them. Per germline, CDR1 SGHAT and CDR2 FQNNGV. The CDR3 is CASSPSRGEQFF. The DNA for the CDR3 is TGTGCCAGCAGCCCTTCTCGGGGTGAGCAGTTCTTC.

The rearrangement joins TRBV6-6 to TRBJ1-1, with D perhaps TRBD1 (5 bases). Germline V gene lookup returns CDR1 MNHNY and CDR2 SVGAGI (reference sequence). The CDR3 has 15 amino acids. V lost 2 bases, J lost 0 bases, and 10 bases lay in between. In DNA, the CDR3 is TGTGCCAGCAGTTACCCCGGGACCCTGAACACTGAAGCTTTCTTT. Translation: CASSYPGTLNTEAFF.